This T cell receptor (beta chain) was obtained from a study of tumor and adjacent non-tumor tissue in lung cancer. The CDR3 is 17 residues long. The germline V gene encodes CDR1 WNHNN and CDR2 SYGVQD (reference sequence). The template was RNA from unsorted bulk tissue. A remark on this clonotype: A junction boundary mismatches the germline segment, possibly from a read error.

TCRbeta libraries were built with three rounds of nested PCR, modified from ARM-PCR. TCRdb re-derived calls from the multiplex PCR reads in MiXCR, one entry per CDR3 protein. The sample has 60,000 to 95,000 distinct CDR3 sequences; 60% to 80% are singletons. Input material: lung tumor tissue. The sequence came from a woman in her fifties or sixties with non-small cell lung cancer. The chain uses TRBV10-1 and TRBJ2-4, with a weak D call TRBD2 (6 bases). CDR3 nucleotides: TGCGCCAGCAGGACCCCGGGGGTTAGCGGAAGCAAAAACGTTCAGTACTTC. Translation gives CASRTPGVSGSKNVQYF.